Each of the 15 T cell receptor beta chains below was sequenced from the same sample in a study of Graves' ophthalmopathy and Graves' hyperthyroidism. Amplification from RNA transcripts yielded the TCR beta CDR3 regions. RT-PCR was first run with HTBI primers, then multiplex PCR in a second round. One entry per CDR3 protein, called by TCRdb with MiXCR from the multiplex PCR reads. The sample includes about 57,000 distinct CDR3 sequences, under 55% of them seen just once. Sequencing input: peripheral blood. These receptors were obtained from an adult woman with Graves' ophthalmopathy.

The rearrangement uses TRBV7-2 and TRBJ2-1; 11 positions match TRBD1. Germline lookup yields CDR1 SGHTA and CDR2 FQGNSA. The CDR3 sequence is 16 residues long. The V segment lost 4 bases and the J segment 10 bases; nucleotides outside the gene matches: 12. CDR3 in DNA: TGTGCCAGCAGCTCCCAGCCGGGACAGGGGGGAAACGAGCAGTTCTTC. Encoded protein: CASSSQPGQGGNEQFF.

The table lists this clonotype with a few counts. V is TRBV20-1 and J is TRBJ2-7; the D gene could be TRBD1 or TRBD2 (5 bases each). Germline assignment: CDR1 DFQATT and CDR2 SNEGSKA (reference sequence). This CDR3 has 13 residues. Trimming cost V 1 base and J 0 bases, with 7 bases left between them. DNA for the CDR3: TGCAGTGCTAGAGGGGGGAGCTCCTACGAGCAGTACTTC. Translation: CSARGGSSYEQYF.

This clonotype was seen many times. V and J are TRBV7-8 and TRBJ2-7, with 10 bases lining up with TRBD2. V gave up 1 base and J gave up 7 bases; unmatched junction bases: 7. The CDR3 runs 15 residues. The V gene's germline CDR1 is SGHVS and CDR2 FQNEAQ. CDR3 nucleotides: TGTGCCAGCAGCTTAGGGCTAGCGGGAGAGGTGGAGCAGTACTTC. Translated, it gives CASSLGLAGEVEQYF.

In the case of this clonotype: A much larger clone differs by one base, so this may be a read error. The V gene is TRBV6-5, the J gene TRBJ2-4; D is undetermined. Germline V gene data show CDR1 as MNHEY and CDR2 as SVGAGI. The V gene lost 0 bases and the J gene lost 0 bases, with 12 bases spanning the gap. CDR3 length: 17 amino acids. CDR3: CASSYSIVAVAKNIQYF. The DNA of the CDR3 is TGTGCCAGCAGTTACTCGATCGTCGCGGTAGCCAAAAACATTCAGTACTTC.

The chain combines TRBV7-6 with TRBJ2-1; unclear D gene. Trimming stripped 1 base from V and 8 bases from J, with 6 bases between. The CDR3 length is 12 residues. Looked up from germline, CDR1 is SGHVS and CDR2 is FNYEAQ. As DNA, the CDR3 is TGTGCCAGCAGCTTAGGCGTTTATGAGCAGTTCTTC. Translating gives CASSLGVYEQFF.

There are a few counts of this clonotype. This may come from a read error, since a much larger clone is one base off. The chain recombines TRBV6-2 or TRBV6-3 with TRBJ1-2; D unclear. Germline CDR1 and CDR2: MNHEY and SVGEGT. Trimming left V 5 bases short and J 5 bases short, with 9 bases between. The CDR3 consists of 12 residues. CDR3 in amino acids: CASSLSAYGYTF. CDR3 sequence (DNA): TGTGCCAGCAGTCTCTCAGCTTATGGCTACACCTTC.

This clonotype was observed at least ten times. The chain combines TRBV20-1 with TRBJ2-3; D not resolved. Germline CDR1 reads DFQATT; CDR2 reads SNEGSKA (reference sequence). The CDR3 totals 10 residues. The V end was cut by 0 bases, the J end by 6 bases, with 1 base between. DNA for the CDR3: TGCAGTGCTAGAGAGGATACGCAGTATTTT. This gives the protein CSAREDTQYF.

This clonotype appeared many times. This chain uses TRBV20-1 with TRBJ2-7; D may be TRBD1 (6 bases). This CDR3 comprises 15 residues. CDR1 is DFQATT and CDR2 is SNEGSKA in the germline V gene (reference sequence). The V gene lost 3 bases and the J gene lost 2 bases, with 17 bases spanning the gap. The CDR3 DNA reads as TGCAGTGCTAGGAACCTCGGGACACAAACCTACGAGCAGTACTTC. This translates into CSARNLGTQTYEQYF.

The CDR3 DNA reads TGTGCCAGTATTGGCAGGGTAATGACTGAAGCTTTCTTT. Amino acids: CASIGRVMTEAFF. The chain couples TRBV19 to TRBJ1-1; a possible D gene is TRBD1 (5 bases). V dropped 7 bases and J dropped 5 bases, with 14 bases sitting between them. The germline CDR1 and CDR2 sequences are LNHDA and SQIVND (reference sequence). The CDR3 runs to 13 residues.

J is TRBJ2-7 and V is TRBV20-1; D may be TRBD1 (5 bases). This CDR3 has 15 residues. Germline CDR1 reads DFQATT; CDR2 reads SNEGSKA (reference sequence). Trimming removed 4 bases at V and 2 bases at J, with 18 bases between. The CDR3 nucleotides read TGCAGTGCTACGGGCCTCCAGACAGAAGCCTACGAGCAGTACTTC. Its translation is CSATGLQTEAYEQYF.

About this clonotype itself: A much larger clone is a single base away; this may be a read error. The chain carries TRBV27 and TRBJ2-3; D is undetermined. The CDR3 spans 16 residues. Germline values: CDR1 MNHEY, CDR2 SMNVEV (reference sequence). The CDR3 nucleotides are TGTGCCAGCGGTTTACCTTCTCGCGGAGGCACAGATACGCAGTATTTT. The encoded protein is CASGLPSRGGTDTQYF.

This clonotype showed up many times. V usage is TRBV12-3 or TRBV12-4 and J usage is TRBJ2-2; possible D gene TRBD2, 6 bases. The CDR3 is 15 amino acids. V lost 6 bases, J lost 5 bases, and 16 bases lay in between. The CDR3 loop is CASRPPPGGTGELFF. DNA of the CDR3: TGTGCCAGCAGACCCCCCCCTGGGGGGACCGGGGAGCTGTTTTTT.

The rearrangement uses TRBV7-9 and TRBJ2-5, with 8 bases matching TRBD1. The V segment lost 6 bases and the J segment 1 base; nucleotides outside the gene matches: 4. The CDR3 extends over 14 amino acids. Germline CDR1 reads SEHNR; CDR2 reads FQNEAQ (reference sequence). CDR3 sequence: CASSSGQGQETQYF. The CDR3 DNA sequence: TGTGCCAGCAGTTCCGGACAGGGCCAAGAGACCCAGTACTTC.

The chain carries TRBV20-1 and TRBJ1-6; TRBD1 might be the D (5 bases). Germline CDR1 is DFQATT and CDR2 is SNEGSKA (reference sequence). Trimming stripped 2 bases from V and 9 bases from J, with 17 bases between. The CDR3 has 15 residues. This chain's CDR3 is CSARYGDGESSPLHF. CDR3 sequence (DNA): TGCAGTGCTAGATACGGGGACGGAGAAAGTTCACCCCTCCACTTT.

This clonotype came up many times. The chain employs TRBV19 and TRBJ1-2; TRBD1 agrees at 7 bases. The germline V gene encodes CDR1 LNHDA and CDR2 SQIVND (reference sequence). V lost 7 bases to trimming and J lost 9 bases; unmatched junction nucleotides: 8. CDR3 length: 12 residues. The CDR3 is CASKEGAGRYTF. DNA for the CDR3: TGTGCCAGTAAAGAGGGGGCAGGCCGCTACACCTTC.